This T cell receptor delta chain was captured in a study of Vδ1+ human thymocytes. Overall study findings and caveats: Bulk data may be misread because of unexpected Vdelta2 sequences. TRG sequences recurred across donors, whereas TRD sequences stayed essentially private. Unlike peripheral blood Vdelta1+ controls, thymic delta-chain sequences included approximately 20% Vdelta2 and few Vdelta3. In the thymus, TRG and TRD repertoires looked highly polyclonal with Gaussian CDR3 lengths.

The CDR3 totals 19 residues. Per the germline V gene, CDR1 is TSWWSYY and CDR2 is QGS. V was trimmed by 4 bases and J by 0 bases, leaving 24 bases between them. RNA was extracted from the cells and then reverse transcribed. The CDR3 regions were amplified by multiplex PCR from V-gene primers to a constant-region primer. TCRdb used CATT to re-call clones from the multiplex PCR reads. The top ten clones hold roughly 0.9% of a sample with about 25,000 delta-chain clones, more than 6.5% of them seen once. After alphabeta T cell depletion, CD3+ Vdelta1+ Vdelta2- thymocytes were sorted. Only a few counts were recorded for this clone. The target antigen is unknown.

Sequencing used Vdelta1+ gamma-delta thymocytes from the thymus. The sample's subset: FACS-sorted CD3+ TCRalphabeta- TCRVdelta1+ TCRVdelta2- thymocytes. The receptor's source is a girl in the first two years of life who had congenital heart surgery. The J gene is TRDJ1, the V gene TRDV1, with D unresolved. The CDR3 reads CALGVGNGLLPLYTDKLIF. CDR3 DNA: TGTGCTCTTGGGGTCGGTAATGGGCTACTCCCCTTATACACCGATAAACTCATCTTT.